These 8 T cell receptor beta chains share one sample of origin, sequenced in a study of Ad26.COV2.S vaccination and SARS-CoV-2 variants. TCRdb's table, derived via immunoSEQ multiplex PCR, lists solely in-frame clones and lacks some. Of about 350,000 clones listed, about 88% are singletons. Treatment: around 19 received Ad26.COV2.S at low or high dose, single or two shots; roughly 5 received placebo; per-sample allocation not given. Samples analyzed were those drawn on day 63 after the first vaccine or placebo injection. The starting material was peripheral blood, obtained in a trial of Ad26.COV2.S vaccine versus placebo. The receptors were gathered from a person aged 18-65 years who received the Ad26.COV2.S COVID-19 vaccine or a placebo.

In DNA, the CDR3 is TGTGCCAGCCAGAGACAGGGGGCCTTAAATGAAAAACTGTTTTTT. Translation gives CASQRQGALNEKLFF. This chain links TRBV2 with TRBJ1-4; 10 bases align to TRBD1. Trimming cost V 8 bases and J 5 bases; bases outside gene matches: 8. CDR1 is SNHLY, CDR2 FYNNEI, per germline. The CDR3 runs 15 residues.

This chain links TRBV7-8 with TRBJ2-1, with D tentatively TRBD2 (6 bases). Germline V CDR1 and CDR2: SGHVS, FQNEAQ. The CDR3 has 15 residues. Trimming pared 5 bases from V and 0 bases from J, leaving 11 bases between. CDR3 region: CASSPGEASYNEQFF. The CDR3 nucleotides read TGTGCCAGCAGCCCCGGGGAGGCCTCCTACAATGAGCAGTTCTTC.

The J gene is TRBJ1-2, the V gene TRBV6-2 or TRBV6-3, with 7 bases fitting TRBD1. This CDR3 region has 14 residues. Germline V CDR1 and CDR2: MNHEY, SVGEGT. The J segment lost 0 bases and the V segment lost 4 bases, leaving 2 bases of the junction unmatched. As DNA, the CDR3 is TGTGCCAGCAGTTTACAGGGGACTAACTATGGCTACACCTTC. Translating it yields CASSLQGTNYGYTF.

This clone was observed a handful of times. The chain joins TRBV28 to TRBJ1-4; tentative D call: TRBD1 (5 bases). V was shortened by 5 bases and J by 7 bases, with 41 bases between the two germline ends. Germline assignment: CDR1 MDHEN and CDR2 SYDVKM. The CDR3 spans 23 residues. This CDR3 reads CASSKRTRDRTYSDWEVTEKLFF. The CDR3 coding sequence is TGTGCCAGCAGTAAAAGGACGCGGGACCGAACTTACTCAGATTGGGAGGTGACTGAAAAACTGTTTTTT.

The chain joins TRBV30 to TRBJ1-5; no firm D call. CDR3 length: 14 residues. Germline values: CDR1 GTSNPN, CDR2 SVGIG (reference sequence). V lost 2 bases and J lost 3, with 11 bases in between. The CDR3 region is CAWSPGPSNQPQHF. The CDR3, as DNA: TGTGCCTGGAGTCCCGGCCCTTCCAATCAGCCCCAGCATTTT.

V and J are TRBV5-1 and TRBJ2-2, with D unresolved. Germline V CDR1 and CDR2: SGHRS, YFSETQ. V lost 6 bases to trimming and J lost 3 bases, with 9 bases between them. This CDR3 contains 13 residues. The CDR3 is CASKQSDTGELFF. CDR3 DNA sequence: TGCGCCAGCAAACAGTCCGACACCGGGGAGCTGTTTTTT.

This clone was seen only once. The J gene is TRBJ1-5, the V gene TRBV4-1, with a tentative D call TRBD1 (5 bases). V was trimmed by 1 base and J by 4 bases, leaving 23 bases between them. The length of the CDR3 is 19 residues. The V gene's germline CDR1 is MGHRA and CDR2 YSYEKL. In DNA, the CDR3 is TGCGCCAGCAGCCAAGGAGGCAGGTCGGGGGTGCTCTCTAATCAGCCCCAGCATTTT. Translation: CASSQGGRSGVLSNQPQHF.

V is TRBV14 and J is TRBJ2-7; D gene ambiguous. Looked up from germline, CDR1 is SGHDN and CDR2 is FVKESK. Trimming shortened V by 4 bases and J by 3 bases, and 13 bases separated the two germline ends. CDR3 length: 14 amino acids. The CDR3, as DNA: TGTGCCAGCAGCCCGGTCGCAGCTTACTACGAGCAGTACTTC. As protein: CASSPVAAYYEQYF.